The subject of this entry is one T cell receptor beta chain. This specimen comes from a study of spatial heterogeneity in lung cancer. Overall study context: PBMC collected at follow-up were sequenced when available, a median of roughly 24 months after resection. Detected sequences consistently included more beta-chain ones than alpha-chain ones.

Time point noted: blood at routine non-recurrence follow-up after resection. Whole RNA was taken from tumor, nontumor lung or frozen PBMC; it was then sequenced unsorted. Each TCR cDNA molecule bore a unique molecular identifier. MiXCR, run by TCRdb on the 5' RACE reads, gives a single entry per CDR3 protein. The sample has over 95,000 distinct CDR3 sequences, 11% seen once; the top ten hold 24%. Per the germline V gene, CDR1 is SGHTA and CDR2 is FQGTGA. This CDR3 has 15 amino acids. The V gene end was trimmed by 0 bases and the J gene end by 6 bases; junction bases not matched to a gene: 4. The sequence was obtained from a female donor with early-stage non-small cell lung cancer. The sequencing used PBMCs, collected at follow-up. The chain is built from TRBV7-3 and TRBJ2-2, with 7 positions matching TRBD2. The CDR3 sequence: CASSLTGGPAGELFF. CDR3 DNA sequence: TGTGCCAGCAGCTTAACGGGAGGGCCTGCCGGGGAGCTGTTTTTT.